A single sample gave rise to the 25 T cell receptor beta chains below, sequenced in a study of T cells in Graves' hyperthyroidism and ophthalmopathy. TCR beta CDR3 regions were amplified from RNA. An initial round of RT-PCR targeting the TCR CDR3 relied on the HTBI primer set. TCRdb redid the calling of the multiplex PCR reads with MiXCR, one entry per CDR3 protein. The sample includes fewer than 750,000 distinct CDR3 sequences, 40% to 55% of them seen just once. The specimen sequenced was peripheral blood or thyroid tissue (not recorded which). These receptors were collected from a woman younger than 35 with Graves' hyperthyroidism.

The CDR3 sequence is CASSLQGSGYTGELFF. CDR3 in DNA: TGTGCCAGCAGCCTACAGGGTAGCGGTTACACCGGGGAGCTGTTTTTT. The chain is built from TRBV7-8 and TRBJ2-2; D possibly matches TRBD1 or TRBD2 (6 bases each). The CDR3 is 16 amino acids. From germline, CDR1 is SGHVS and CDR2 FQNEAQ. Trimming removed 5 bases at V and 3 bases at J, with 16 bases between. Full variable domain (missing parts from reference TRBV7-8 and TRBJ2-2): GAGVSQSPRYKVAKRGQDVALRCDPISGHVSLFWYQQALGQGPEFLTYFQNEAQLDKSGLPSDRFFAERPEGSVSTLKIQRTQQEDSAVYLCASSLQGSGYTGELFFGEGSRLTVL.

This clonotype occurred many times. The rearrangement links TRBV5-8 to TRBJ1-3; D gene unclear. Trimming took 0 bases from V and 4 from J, leaving 8 bases between them. Germline CDR1 SGHTS, CDR2 YDEGEE. This CDR3 is 14 amino acids long. The CDR3 here is CASSLEGSGNTIYF. CDR3 sequence (DNA): TGTGCCAGCAGCTTGGAAGGGAGCGGAAACACCATATATTTT.

V usage is TRBV10-3 and J usage is TRBJ2-7; TRBD2 aligns across 12 bases. Trimming removed 0 bases from V and 4 bases from J; junction bases left unmatched: 10. The CDR3 sequence is 18 residues long. Germline CDR1 is ENHRY and CDR2 is SYGVKD. This chain's CDR3 is CAISESRQLAGGKYEQYF. As DNA, the CDR3 is TGTGCCATCAGTGAGTCGCGGCAACTAGCGGGAGGCAAGTACGAGCAGTACTTC.

The rearrangement uses TRBV11-2 and TRBJ1-1; possibly TRBD1 for D (6 bases). Germline V gene lookup returns CDR1 SGHAT and CDR2 FQNNGV. The CDR3 consists of 16 residues. Trimming removed 3 bases from V and 1 base from J, with 15 bases in between. CDR3 protein: CASSFGLAGQNTEAFF. CDR3 DNA sequence: TGTGCCAGCAGCTTCGGCCTAGCGGGACAGAACACTGAAGCTTTCTTT.

As concerns this clonotype: A junction boundary mismatches the germline segment, possibly from a read error. V and J are TRBV10-2 and TRBJ2-7; D not resolved. This CDR3 region has 13 residues. Germline lookup yields CDR1 WSHSY and CDR2 SAAADI. Here the CDR3 DNA reads TGCGCTAGCAATGGACCCAGCTCCTACGAGCAGTACTTC. This sequence encodes CASNGPSSYEQYF.

Ten or more counts support this clonotype. This chain uses TRBV19 with TRBJ2-3; 7 bases align to TRBD1. The CDR3 runs to 15 residues. CDR1 and CDR2 from the germline V gene are LNHDA and SQIVND (reference sequence). The J segment lost 6 bases and the V segment lost 7 bases, leaving 13 bases of the junction unmatched. CDR3 sequence reads: CASMRGPDTGDTQYF. The CDR3 DNA sequence: TGTGCCAGTATGAGGGGGCCGGATACGGGGGATACGCAGTATTTT.

This chain connects TRBV7-6 to TRBJ2-5; 9 nucleotides line up with TRBD1. CDR3 length: 15 residues. The germline V gene encodes CDR1 SGHVS and CDR2 FNYEAQ. The ends lost 5 bases at V and 5 bases at J; junction bases unmatched: 9. The CDR3 loop reads CASSRTQGAGETQYF. CDR3 DNA sequence: TGTGCCAGCAGCCGTACACAGGGGGCAGGGGAGACCCAGTACTTC. Combining the CDR3 with reference TRBV7-6 and TRBJ2-5 gives the whole variable domain GAGVSQSPRYKVTKRGQDVALRCDPISGHVSLYWYRQALGQGPEFLTYFNYEAQQDKSGLPNDRFSAERPEGSISTLTIQRTEQRDSAMYRCASSRTQGAGETQYFGPGTRLLVL.

The rearrangement uses TRBV11-2 and TRBJ2-7; maybe TRBD1 (6 bases). Germline values: CDR1 SGHAT, CDR2 FQNNGV. The CDR3 consists of 15 residues. V was clipped by 2 bases and J by 9 bases, with 20 bases between them. CDR3 bases: TGTGCCAGCAGCTTATACTTTACGGACAGCTGGGGGCAGTACTTC. It codes for CASSLYFTDSWGQYF. Supplemented by reference TRBV11-2 and TRBJ2-7, the full variable domain reads EAGVAQSPRYKIIEKRQSVAFWCNPISGHATLYWYQQILGQGPKLLIQFQNNGVVDDSQLPKDRFSAERLKGVDSTLKIQPAKLEDSAVYLCASSLYFTDSWGQYFGPGTRLTVT.

This clonotype was seen a few times. The chain recombines TRBV4-3 with TRBJ2-5; D unclear. The CDR3 sequence is 13 residues long. The V and J ends lost 2 bases and 4 bases respectively, with 8 bases between them. CDR1 and CDR2 from the germline V gene are LGHNA and YSLEER. The CDR3 loop reads CASSQTQVETQYF. The CDR3 DNA is TGCGCCAGCAGCCAAACCCAAGTAGAGACCCAGTACTTC.

This clonotype came up many times. The CDR3 nucleotides are TGTGCCAGCAGCTTAGAATCGGCCGTCAATCAGCCCCAGCATTTT. Translating gives CASSLESAVNQPQHF. J is TRBJ1-5 and V is TRBV7-2; no clear D. The CDR3 has 15 residues. V was cut by 1 base and J by 3 bases, with 10 bases left in between. The germline gives CDR1 SGHTA, CDR2 FQGNSA.

This clonotype appeared a single time. The chain employs TRBV19 and TRBJ2-3; TRBD2 matches 9 bases. The V and J ends lost 3 bases and 6 bases, in that order; junction bases with no gene match: 4. Germline CDR1 is LNHDA and CDR2 is SQIVND (reference sequence). The CDR3 consists of 14 residues. For the CDR3, the DNA is TGTGCCAGTAGTATCCCGGGACTAGCTGATACGCAGTATTTT. Its protein product is CASSIPGLADTQYF.

As regards this clonotype: It may be a read error: a sequence one base away is much more abundant. The chain employs TRBV24-1 and TRBJ1-3; D remains unclear. The CDR3 runs 13 residues. Germline-derived CDR1 and CDR2 are KGHDR and SFDVKD. CDR3 residues: CAISRGIGNTIYF. CDR3 in DNA: TGTGCCATCAGTCGGGGTATTGGAAACACCATATATTTT.

The rearrangement links TRBV20-1 to TRBJ2-5; D is undetermined. The germline V gene encodes CDR1 DFQATT and CDR2 SNEGSKA (reference sequence). The CDR3 length is 13 residues. V lost 3 bases to trimming and J lost 9 bases, with 17 bases between them. CDR3 DNA sequence: TGCAGTGCTAGTTATGGTAGCAATCAGCCCCAGTACTTC. Amino acids: CSASYGSNQPQYF.

The chain couples TRBV10-3 to TRBJ1-2, with TRBD1 matching 7 bases. Germline CDR1 is ENHRY and CDR2 is SYGVKD. The V and J ends lost 4 bases and 5 bases, in that order; junction bases with no gene match: 4. The CDR3 extends over 13 amino acids. The CDR3 sequence is CAISAGTEYGYTF. The CDR3 coding sequence is TGTGCCATCAGTGCCGGGACAGAATATGGCTACACCTTC.

This clonotype was detected ten times or more. The chain has TRBV2 and TRBJ1-2, with D possibly being TRBD1 (5 bases). Germline V gene data show CDR1 as SNHLY and CDR2 as FYNNEI. CDR3 size: 14 residues. V was clipped by 6 bases and J by 3 bases, with 14 bases between them. CDR3 region: CASSPGDGDYGYTF. The DNA of the CDR3 is TGTGCCAGCAGCCCCGGGGACGGGGACTATGGCTACACCTTC.

This clonotype was seen ten or more times. The chain employs TRBV6-6 and TRBJ1-2, with D maybe TRBD1 (5 bases). This CDR3 has 14 residues. Trimming took off 6 bases at V and 8 bases at J, with 19 bases between the two ends. Germline CDR1 is MNHNY and CDR2 is SVGAGI (reference sequence). The CDR3 spells CASRKFGGVYGYTF. Written as DNA, the CDR3 is TGTGCCAGCAGGAAGTTTGGGGGGGTCTACGGCTACACCTTC.

This clonotype was counted ten times or more. The chain joins TRBV6-6 to TRBJ1-3; D possibly corresponds to TRBD1 (5 bases). This CDR3 is built from 15 residues. Germline CDR1 is MNHNY and CDR2 is SVGAGI (reference sequence). Trimming pared 2 bases from V and 2 bases from J, leaving 10 bases between. The CDR3 protein is CASSYGGSAGNTIYF. In DNA, the CDR3 is TGTGCCAGCAGTTACGGGGGGTCCGCTGGAAACACCATATATTTT.

The rearrangement links TRBV2 to TRBJ1-5; 9 nucleotides agree with TRBD1. After removal of 8 bases from V and 2 bases from J, the junction contained 7 bases not matched to a gene. This CDR3 is built from 15 residues. The V gene's germline CDR1 is SNHLY and CDR2 FYNNEI. CDR3 residues: CASGKGQGRNQPQHF. The CDR3, as DNA: TGTGCCAGCGGGAAAGGACAGGGGCGCAATCAGCCCCAGCATTTT.

This clonotype was counted at least ten times. The gene calls are TRBV4-2 and TRBJ2-5; 9 nucleotides line up with TRBD2. The V gene's germline CDR1 is LGHNA and CDR2 YNFKEQ. Trimming at V came to 0 bases and at J to 7 bases, leaving 18 bases not matched to a gene. The CDR3 sequence is 19 residues long. CDR3 nucleotides: TGTGCCAGCAGCCAAGATTCGACTAGCGGAACCTTCGCCGGGGGGACCCAGTACTTC. This encodes CASSQDSTSGTFAGGTQYF.

This clonotype was observed a handful of times. The chain combines TRBV18 with TRBJ1-1; D call uncertain. Germline CDR1 KGHSH, CDR2 LQKENI. Between the trimmed V and J ends, which lost 2 bases and 0 bases, there was a span of 7 bases. This CDR3 region has 14 residues. The CDR3 sequence: CASSPSTMNTEAFF. The CDR3 DNA reads TGTGCCAGCTCACCATCGACCATGAACACTGAAGCTTTCTTT. The variable domain in full, with the rest retrieved from reference TRBV18 and TRBJ1-1, is NAGVMQNPRHLVRRRGQEARLRCSPMKGHSHVYWYRQLPEEGLKFMVYLQKENIIDESGMPKERFSAEFPKEGPSILRIQQVVRGDSAAYFCASSPSTMNTEAFFGQGTRLTVV.

The chain recombines TRBV7-2 with TRBJ1-4, with TRBD1 matching over 9 bases. CDR3 length equals 14 residues. Germline V gene sequence: CDR1 SGHTA, CDR2 FQGNSA. With V trimmed by 5 bases and J by 7 bases, 5 bases remained unmatched. This CDR3 is CASSTWTGAEKLFF. The CDR3 DNA follows: TGTGCCAGCAGCACTTGGACAGGGGCTGAAAAACTGTTTTTT.

This clonotype was recorded many times. The chain joins TRBV6-2 or TRBV6-3 to TRBJ2-7; TRBD2 matches at 9 bases. CDR3 length equals 17 residues. CDR1 is MNHEY and CDR2 is SVGEGT in the germline V gene. V was clipped by 7 bases and J by 5 bases; unmatched bases: 18. The CDR3 nucleotides are TGTGCCAGCACCACCGGCCCGACTAGCGGACAGGACCACGAGCAGTACTTC. The encoded protein is CASTTGPTSGQDHEQYF.

A few counts support this clonotype. The chain joins TRBV24-1 to TRBJ2-3; perhaps TRBD1 as D (6 bases). Germline V gene lookup returns CDR1 KGHDR and CDR2 SFDVKD. V gave up 9 bases and J gave up 2 bases, with 14 bases separating them. The CDR3 is 14 residues long. CDR3: CATGRGSITDTQYF. In nucleotides, the CDR3 is TGTGCCACCGGTAGGGGGTCCATCACAGATACGCAGTATTTT.

There are a few counts of this clonotype. The genes are TRBV7-6 and TRBJ2-5; D might be TRBD2 (7 bases). Germline CDR1 is SGHVS and CDR2 is FNYEAQ. V lost 6 bases, J lost 5 bases, and 13 bases lay in between. The CDR3 length is 13 residues. CDR3 protein: CASSRGGGETQYF. In DNA form, the CDR3 reads TGTGCCAGCAGTAGGGGGGGTGGGGAGACCCAGTACTTC.

This clonotype was detected many times. The chain links TRBV4-1 to TRBJ2-5; possibly TRBD1 for D (5 bases). Germline V lookup: CDR1 MGHRA, CDR2 YSYEKL. Trimming pared 6 bases from V and 7 bases from J, leaving 12 bases between. This CDR3 has 12 amino acids. In nucleotides, the CDR3 is TGCGCCAGCAGGTCCACAGGTGGGACCCAGTACTTC. Amino acid sequence: CASRSTGGTQYF.